These T cell receptor beta chains were read from a single sample in a study of T cell responses to AZD1222 COVID-19 vaccine. Assay used: immunoSEQ multiplex PCR; TCRdb lists only in-frame clones, some missing. Here the sample spans about 86,000 clones, around nine tenths being singletons. Sequenced here: peripheral blood, sampled on day 0 of AZD1222 vaccination. Receptor source: an adult in good health. CDR3s include the opening cysteine and the closing phenylalanine or tryptophan. Clone size is stated in some rows and not others, as once, few, many or a class when expanded.

clone size: NA
J gene: TRBJ2-7
CDR3 length: 14
V gene: TRBV24-1
CDR3 protein: CATSDFQPTYEQYF

clone size: NA
J gene: TRBJ2-3
CDR3 length: 17
V gene: TRBV30
CDR3 protein: CAWSPFPSGGSTDTQYF

clone size: NA
J gene: TRBJ1-5
CDR3 length: 15
V gene: TRBV27
CDR3 protein: CASSLTGGAGQPQHF

clone size: NA
J gene: TRBJ2-2
CDR3 length: 16
V gene: TRBV5-6
CDR3 protein: CASSPRGRVNTGELFF

clone size: NA
J gene: TRBJ1-4
CDR3 length: 16
V gene: TRBV5-4
CDR3 protein: CASSLGKQGAGGKLFF

clone size: NA
J gene: TRBJ2-1
CDR3 length: 14
V gene: TRBV7-6
CDR3 protein: CASSSSGLYNEQFF

clone size: few
J gene: TRBJ1-2
CDR3 length: 17
V gene: TRBV6-2/TRBV6-3
CDR3 protein: CASSKQGASLRGYGYTF

clone size: NA
J gene: TRBJ1-2
CDR3 length: 15
V gene: TRBV7-2
CDR3 protein: CAITETRGGVYGYTF

clone size: NA
J gene: TRBJ2-2
CDR3 length: 15
V gene: TRBV19
CDR3 protein: CASSGDYLNTGELFF

clone size: NA
J gene: TRBJ2-7
CDR3 length: 15
V gene: TRBV11-2
CDR3 protein: CASSVDRGPSEEQYF

clone size: NA
J gene: TRBJ2-7
CDR3 length: 14
V gene: TRBV7-8
CDR3 protein: CASSLDRVSYEQYF

clone size: few
J gene: TRBJ2-2
CDR3 length: 14
V gene: TRBV7-2
CDR3 protein: CASSAQGFAGELFF

clone size: NA
J gene: TRBJ2-2
CDR3 length: 17
V gene: TRBV4-3
CDR3 protein: CASSQDTSGGTGGELFF

clone size: NA
J gene: TRBJ1-2
CDR3 length: 13
V gene: TRBV9
CDR3 protein: CASSAGGDYGYTF

clone size: NA
J gene: TRBJ2-5
CDR3 length: 14
V gene: TRBV7-9
CDR3 protein: CASSFLEGQETQYF

clone size: NA
J gene: TRBJ2-5
CDR3 length: 13
V gene: TRBV2
CDR3 protein: CASSRGGRETQYF

clone size: NA
J gene: TRBJ2-7
CDR3 length: 11
V gene: TRBV28
CDR3 protein: CASSSSYEQYF

clone size: NA
J gene: TRBJ1-5
CDR3 length: 15
V gene: TRBV27
CDR3 protein: CASSARGRGNQPQHF

clone size: NA
J gene: TRBJ1-2
CDR3 length: 11
V gene: TRBV19
CDR3 protein: CASSTNYGYTF

clone size: NA
J gene: TRBJ2-5
CDR3 length: 15
V gene: TRBV3-1/TRBV3-2
CDR3 protein: CASSQDLVARETQYF

clone size: NA
J gene: TRBJ1-1
CDR3 length: 13
V gene: TRBV2
CDR3 protein: CASRMRVDTEAFF

clone size: few
J gene: TRBJ2-1
CDR3 length: 13
V gene: TRBV23-1
CDR3 protein: CGTWDRIYNEQFF

clone size: NA
J gene: TRBJ2-3
CDR3 length: 15
V gene: TRBV7-8
CDR3 protein: CASSSNRARTDTQYF

clone size: NA
J gene: TRBJ2-6
CDR3 length: 13
V gene: TRBV6-6
CDR3 protein: CASSWTAGNVLTF

clone size: NA
J gene: TRBJ2-3
CDR3 length: 15
V gene: TRBV3-1/TRBV3-2
CDR3 protein: CASSPGLAERDTQYF

clone size: NA
J gene: TRBJ1-3
CDR3 length: 17
V gene: TRBV10-2
CDR3 protein: CASRAPSTGLTGNTIYF

clone size: NA
J gene: TRBJ1-3
CDR3 length: 15
V gene: TRBV10-3
CDR3 protein: CAISELQGSGNTIYF

clone size: NA
J gene: TRBJ2-1
CDR3 length: 17
V gene: TRBV11-2
CDR3 protein: CASSLGLAVTRGNEQFF

clone size: NA
J gene: TRBJ2-3
CDR3 length: 15
V gene: TRBV5-1
CDR3 protein: CASSFRDIYTDTQYF

clone size: NA
J gene: TRBJ1-5
CDR3 length: 12
V gene: TRBV2
CDR3 protein: CASRAMSSPQHF

clone size: NA
J gene: TRBJ1-3
CDR3 length: 12
V gene: TRBV12-5
CDR3 protein: CASATAGNTIYF

clone size: NA
J gene: TRBJ2-7
CDR3 length: 14
V gene: TRBV10-2
CDR3 protein: CASSVRLAGDEQYF

clone size: NA
J gene: TRBJ1-4
CDR3 length: 14
V gene: TRBV30
CDR3 protein: CAWSVPSWSEKLFF

clone size: NA
J gene: TRBJ2-3
CDR3 length: 15
V gene: TRBV24-1
CDR3 protein: CATSDWGSGTDTQYF

clone size: NA
J gene: TRBJ2-1
CDR3 length: 14
V gene: TRBV30
CDR3 protein: CACTPKGYYNEQFF

clone size: NA
J gene: TRBJ2-1
CDR3 length: 16
V gene: TRBV9
CDR3 protein: CASSARPGGGYNEQFF

clone size: NA
J gene: TRBJ2-7
CDR3 length: 16
V gene: TRBV7-8
CDR3 protein: CASSLSPGQGEDEQYF

clone size: NA
J gene: TRBJ1-4
CDR3 length: 10
V gene: TRBV3-1/TRBV3-2
CDR3 protein: CASGDEKLFF

clone size: NA
J gene: TRBJ1-1
CDR3 length: 15
V gene: TRBV30
CDR3 protein: CAWSDPWTGNTEAFF

clone size: few
J gene: TRBJ2-7
CDR3 length: 14
V gene: TRBV2
CDR3 protein: CASTETGGPYEQYF

clone size: NA
J gene: TRBJ1-1
CDR3 length: 16
V gene: TRBV18
CDR3 protein: CASSRGQLWGNTEAFF

clone size: NA
J gene: TRBJ2-7
CDR3 length: 12
V gene: TRBV20-1
CDR3 protein: CSASQGRNEQYF

clone size: NA
J gene: TRBJ2-7
CDR3 length: 14
V gene: TRBV6-5
CDR3 protein: CASSYGARGYEQYF

clone size: NA
J gene: TRBJ2-1
CDR3 length: 14
V gene: TRBV11-2
CDR3 protein: CASSFRTSSGEQFF

clone size: once
J gene: TRBJ2-1
CDR3 length: 16
V gene: TRBV9
CDR3 protein: CASSVGSGGGYNEQFF

clone size: NA
J gene: TRBJ2-3
CDR3 length: 13
V gene: TRBV2
CDR3 protein: CASIRVGTDTQYF

clone size: NA
J gene: TRBJ2-2
CDR3 length: 16
V gene: TRBV19
CDR3 protein: CASRAGQGIGTGELFF

clone size: NA
J gene: TRBJ2-5
CDR3 length: 16
V gene: TRBV5-8
CDR3 protein: CATPPLYSWGQETQYF

clone size: NA
J gene: TRBJ1-2
CDR3 length: 11
V gene: TRBV30
CDR3 protein: CAWGANYGYTF

clone size: NA
J gene: TRBJ1-4
CDR3 length: 15
V gene: TRBV7-6
CDR3 protein: CASSPMRATNEKLFF

clone size: NA
J gene: TRBJ2-7
CDR3 length: 14
V gene: TRBV2
CDR3 protein: CASTRTGGSYEQYF

clone size: NA
J gene: TRBJ2-1
CDR3 length: 15
V gene: TRBV2
CDR3 protein: CASSSQGGSYNEQFF

clone size: NA
J gene: TRBJ2-7
CDR3 length: 15
V gene: TRBV7-9
CDR3 protein: CASSLVSGRAYEQYF

clone size: NA
J gene: TRBJ2-3
CDR3 length: 15
V gene: TRBV5-1
CDR3 protein: CASSSGQGSLGTQYF

clone size: NA
J gene: TRBJ1-1
CDR3 length: 13
V gene: TRBV29-1
CDR3 protein: CSVARSLNTEAFF

clone size: once
J gene: TRBJ1-1
CDR3 length: 15
V gene: TRBV11-2
CDR3 protein: CASSSRDRGNTEAFF

clone size: NA
J gene: TRBJ1-3
CDR3 length: 15
V gene: TRBV6-1
CDR3 protein: CASSERDSSGNTIYF